This TCR beta chain emerged from a study of T cell clones after liver transplantation. Germline-derived CDR1 and CDR2 are SGDLS and YYNGEE. The CDR3 runs 13 residues. The germline V and J ends were trimmed by 4 bases and 2 bases, with 9 bases remaining between them. The method was immunoSEQ multiplex PCR; TCRdb's version includes in-frame clones alone and lacks a portion of them. The sample lists more than 20,000 clones; approximately 84% were seen once. This specimen was CD8+ T cells from blood, taken approximately 54 months after liver transplant. This chain joins TRBV9 and TRBJ2-5; D gene uncertain. This TCR was recovered from a human patient who received a liver transplant. Some T cells may have come from the graft donor. CDR3 loop: CASSPYIQETQYF. In nucleotides, the CDR3 is TGTGCCAGCAGCCCTTATATACAAGAGACCCAGTACTTC. Together with reference TRBV9 and TRBJ2-5, the CDR3 gives the full variable domain: DSGVTQTPKHLITATGQRVTLRCSPRSGDLSVYWYQQSLDQGLQFLIQYYNGEERAKGNILERFSAQQFPDLHSELNLSSLELGDSALYFCASSPYIQETQYFGPGTRLLVL.